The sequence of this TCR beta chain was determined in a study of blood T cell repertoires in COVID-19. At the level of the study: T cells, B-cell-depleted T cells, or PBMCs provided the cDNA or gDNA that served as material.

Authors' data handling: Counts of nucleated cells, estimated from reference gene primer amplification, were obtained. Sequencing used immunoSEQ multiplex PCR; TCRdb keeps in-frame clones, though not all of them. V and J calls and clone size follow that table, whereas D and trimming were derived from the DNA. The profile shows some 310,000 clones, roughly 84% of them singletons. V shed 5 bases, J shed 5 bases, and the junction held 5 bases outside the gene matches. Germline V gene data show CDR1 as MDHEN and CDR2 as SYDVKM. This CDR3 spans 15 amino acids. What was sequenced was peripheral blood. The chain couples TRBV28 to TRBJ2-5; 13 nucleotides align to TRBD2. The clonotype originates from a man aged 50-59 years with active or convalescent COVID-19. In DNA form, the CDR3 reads TGTGCCAGCAGTCACGGACTAGCGGGAGATGAGACCCAGTACTTC. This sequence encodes CASSHGLAGDETQYF. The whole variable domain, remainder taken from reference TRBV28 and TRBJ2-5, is DVKVTQSSRYLVKRTGEKVFLECVQDMDHENMFWYRQDPGLGLRLIYFSYDVKMKEKGDIPEGYSVSREKKERFSLILESASTNQTSMYLCASSHGLAGDETQYFGPGTRLLVL.